The TCR beta chain under discussion was sequenced for a study of T cells in Graves' hyperthyroidism and ophthalmopathy. The source material, RNA transcripts, was used to amplify TCR beta CDR3 regions. The TCR CDR3 was amplified in a first-round RT-PCR using the HTBI primer set. In TCRdb, the multiplex PCR reads were re-called with MiXCR into one record per CDR3 protein. Of about 640,000 distinct CDR3 sequences listed, just under 45% were seen once; the top ten hold 6.5% to 9%. CDR1 is SGHAT, CDR2 FQDESV, per germline (reference sequence). CDR3 length equals 17 residues. V was pared by 11 bases and J by 3 bases, with 15 bases of the junction left unmatched.

The J gene is TRBJ2-7, the V gene TRBV11-1, with 14 positions matching TRBD2. This TCR was sampled from an adult man with Graves' disease, either hyperthyroidism or ophthalmopathy (not recorded which). Sequencing input: peripheral blood or thyroid tissue (not recorded which). CDR3 coding DNA: TGTGCCGCTTCCGGGACTAGCGGGAGTAGTCCATTCTACGAGCAGTACTTC. This sequence encodes CAASGTSGSSPFYEQYF.